These T cell receptor beta chains were read from a single sample in a study of T cells after yellow fever vaccination. MiXCR, applied by TCRdb to the 5' RACE reads, yields one record per CDR3 protein. The sample has about 160,000 distinct CDR3 sequences, 6% to 7.5% seen once. Sequencing used CD4+ T cells sorted from PBMCs, obtained 5 days after the first yellow fever vaccination. All receptors come from a man younger than 30 who received the YFV17D yellow fever vaccine. Each CDR3 is given with its conserved first and last residue. A D gene is named only where the DNA matches it firmly. Clone size is given for some rows only: seen once, a few or many times, or a class if the clone is expanded.

D	V	size	J	CDR3	DNA
TRBD1	TRBV20-1	many	TRBJ2-6	CSARTGAGANVLTF	TGCAGTGCTAGGACAGGGGCTGGGGCCAACGTCCTGACTTTC
.	TRBV20-1	many	TRBJ1-4	CSAARGKLFF	TGCAGTGCTGCGCGGGGAAAACTGTTTTTT
TRBD1	TRBV5-6	.	TRBJ1-2	CASTLGQGNYYGYTF	TGTGCCAGCACCCTGGGACAGGGAAACTACTATGGCTACACCTTC
TRBD1	TRBV24-1	many	TRBJ2-2	CATSETTGTDTGELFF	TGTGCCACCAGTGAAACGACCGGGACAGACACCGGGGAGCTGTTTTTT
.	TRBV7-3	many	TRBJ2-1	CASSLTPGGTFNEQFF	TGTGCCAGCAGCTTAACGCCCGGGGGAACCTTCAATGAGCAGTTCTTC
TRBD1	TRBV5-1	many	TRBJ1-1	CASSTGQGNTEAFF	TGCGCCAGCAGCACCGGACAGGGTAACACTGAAGCTTTCTTT
.	TRBV7-3	many	TRBJ2-1	CASSLTGQVFRDSYNEQFF	TGTGCCAGCAGCTTAACTGGGCAGGTCTTCAGGGACTCCTACAATGAGCAGTTCTTC
.	TRBV18	many	TRBJ1-4	CASSPRQDSTNEKLFF	TGTGCCAGCTCACCGCGACAGGACTCAACTAATGAAAAACTGTTTTTT
.	TRBV27	many	TRBJ1-4	CASSSSPDSNEKLFF	TGTGCCAGCAGTTCCTCACCCGACAGTAATGAAAAACTGTTTTTT
TRBD1	TRBV28	many	TRBJ1-4	CASRPRTGRLEKLFF	TGTGCCAGCAGGCCCCGGACAGGGAGGTTAGAAAAACTGTTTTTT
.	TRBV20-1	few	TRBJ1-2	CSAKTGLGHSYGYTF	TGCAGTGCCAAGACAGGTCTGGGGCATTCCTATGGCTACACCTTC
.	TRBV20-1	many	TRBJ1-6	CSAKVSGGRSPLHF	TGCAGTGCTAAGGTCTCCGGGGGCCGGTCACCCCTCCACTTT
.	TRBV5-1	many	TRBJ2-1	CASSFRVDNEQFF	TGCGCCAGCAGCTTCAGGGTGGACAATGAGCAGTTCTTC
TRBD1	TRBV5-1	.	TRBJ2-7	CASAPLFGDSYEQYF	TGCGCCAGCGCACCCCTTTTTGGGGACAGCTACGAGCAGTACTTC